These T cell receptor beta chains were read from a single sample in a study of naive and memory T cell subsets. TCRdb used MiXCR to reprocess the UMI-ligation and nested PCR reads, holding one entry per CDR3 protein. This table holds over 110,000 distinct CDR3 sequences, approximately 21% found once. The specimen sequenced was naive CD8+ T cells from blood. The receptors here all came from a human donor in good health. CDR3s include the opening cysteine and the closing phenylalanine or tryptophan. Fields, in order: V gene, clone size, J gene, D gene, CDR3 DNA, CDR3 protein. The D gene is left open where the match is weak. Part of the rows lack a size; the others show once, few, many or a class for expanded clones.

V gene: TRBV24-1
clone size: .
J gene: TRBJ2-1
D gene: .
CDR3 DNA: TGTGCCACCGTGGGGGCGGGTGAGCAGTTCTTC
CDR3 protein: CATVGAGEQFF

V gene: TRBV9
clone size: .
J gene: TRBJ2-3
D gene: TRBD2
CDR3 DNA: TGTGCCAGCAGCCCATACAGCGGGAGAAGGGAGTTCACAGATACGCAGTATTTT
CDR3 protein: CASSPYSGRREFTDTQYF

V gene: TRBV5-4
clone size: few
J gene: TRBJ2-1
D gene: TRBD2
CDR3 DNA: TGTGCCAGCAGCCCGACTAGCGGGAGGGCCAGCTCCTATGAGCAGTTCTTC
CDR3 protein: CASSPTSGRASSYEQFF

V gene: TRBV6-5
clone size: few
J gene: TRBJ2-2
D gene: .
CDR3 DNA: TGTGCCAGCAGTTATATTGGTGCCGGGGAGCTGTTTTTT
CDR3 protein: CASSYIGAGELFF

V gene: TRBV29-1
clone size: .
J gene: TRBJ2-1
D gene: TRBD2
CDR3 DNA: TGCAGCGTTAAGCGGGAGGGCAATGAGCAGTTCTTC
CDR3 protein: CSVKREGNEQFF

V gene: TRBV10-2
clone size: few
J gene: TRBJ2-7
D gene: .
CDR3 DNA: TGCGCCAGCAGGGTCGAGGGGGGAATAAGCTCCTACGAGCAGTACTTC
CDR3 protein: CASRVEGGISSYEQYF

V gene: TRBV6-2/TRBV6-3
clone size: .
J gene: TRBJ1-1
D gene: .
CDR3 DNA: TGTGCCAGCAGTTACTGGGCCGCCGGGGCCGGCACTGAAGCTTTCTTT
CDR3 protein: CASSYWAAGAGTEAFF

V gene: TRBV18
clone size: .
J gene: TRBJ2-7
D gene: .
CDR3 DNA: TGTGCCAGCTCGGGGGGAGCGGCCTCCTACGAGCAGTACTTC
CDR3 protein: CASSGGAASYEQYF

V gene: TRBV28
clone size: few
J gene: TRBJ2-1
D gene: .
CDR3 DNA: TGTGCCAGCAGACGAAGGACTTTCAATGAGCAGTTCTTC
CDR3 protein: CASRRRTFNEQFF

V gene: TRBV11-2
clone size: .
J gene: TRBJ2-3
D gene: .
CDR3 DNA: TGTGCCAGCAGCCGGCGCGCGCTAGCGCAAGATACGCAGTATTTT
CDR3 protein: CASSRRALAQDTQYF

V gene: TRBV7-2
clone size: few
J gene: TRBJ2-1
D gene: TRBD2
CDR3 DNA: TGTGCCAGCAGCTTCCTAGCGGGGTACAATGAGCAGTTCTTC
CDR3 protein: CASSFLAGYNEQFF

V gene: TRBV6-5
clone size: .
J gene: TRBJ2-3
D gene: .
CDR3 DNA: TGTGCCAGCAGTCCAGACACCTGGGGACACACAGATACGCAGTATTTT
CDR3 protein: CASSPDTWGHTDTQYF

V gene: TRBV10-3
clone size: .
J gene: TRBJ2-1
D gene: .
CDR3 DNA: TGTGCCATCAGTGTCGGTGGGCAGGGGACCTACAATGAGCAGTTCTTC
CDR3 protein: CAISVGGQGTYNEQFF

V gene: TRBV10-2
clone size: once
J gene: TRBJ2-1
D gene: .
CDR3 DNA: TGCGCCAGCAGTGAGTGGAGAGGGGGAGGGCCTTCGGCAGTCTACAATGAGCAGTTCTTC
CDR3 protein: CASSEWRGGGPSAVYNEQFF

V gene: TRBV7-8
clone size: few
J gene: TRBJ2-1
D gene: .
CDR3 DNA: TGTGCCAGCAGCTTAGGAGGGGGCGGGGTGAATGAGCAGTTCTTC
CDR3 protein: CASSLGGGGVNEQFF

V gene: TRBV11-2
clone size: .
J gene: TRBJ2-3
D gene: .
CDR3 DNA: TGTGCCAGCAGCTCCCACTCGGAGGGAATCACAGATACGCAGTATTTT
CDR3 protein: CASSSHSEGITDTQYF

V gene: TRBV29-1
clone size: .
J gene: TRBJ2-1
D gene: .
CDR3 DNA: TGCAGCGGGAGTGACTACAATGAGCAGTTCTTC
CDR3 protein: CSGSDYNEQFF

V gene: TRBV7-8
clone size: many
J gene: TRBJ2-1
D gene: TRBD2
CDR3 DNA: TGTGCCAGCAGCCCACTCCCCTCCCAGCGGGGGTACAATGAGCAGTTCTTC
CDR3 protein: CASSPLPSQRGYNEQFF

V gene: TRBV7-8
clone size: .
J gene: TRBJ2-7
D gene: .
CDR3 DNA: TGTGCCAGCAGCTTATCTACAGGGTGGGACGAGCAGTACTTC
CDR3 protein: CASSLSTGWDEQYF

V gene: TRBV7-6
clone size: .
J gene: TRBJ2-5
D gene: .
CDR3 DNA: TGTGCCAGCAGCTTACGCGGGGACGGGGAGACCCAGTACTTC
CDR3 protein: CASSLRGDGETQYF

V gene: TRBV4-1
clone size: .
J gene: TRBJ1-2
D gene: .
CDR3 DNA: TGCGCCAGCAGCCCAACCAGTGATCCTAACTATGGCTACACCTTC
CDR3 protein: CASSPTSDPNYGYTF

V gene: TRBV6-5
clone size: .
J gene: TRBJ2-1
D gene: .
CDR3 DNA: TGTGCCAGCAGTTCCGCTAGCGACGTTAGCTCCTACAATGAGCAGTTCTTC
CDR3 protein: CASSSASDVSSYNEQFF

V gene: TRBV6-2/TRBV6-3
clone size: .
J gene: TRBJ2-1
D gene: .
CDR3 DNA: TGTGCCAGCAGTTACTCGGATTATCGGTGGGGTCAGCACAATGAGCAGTTCTTC
CDR3 protein: CASSYSDYRWGQHNEQFF

V gene: TRBV7-8
clone size: few
J gene: TRBJ2-1
D gene: .
CDR3 DNA: TGTGCCAGCAGCCAAGCGGCAGCTCCTAATGAGCAGTTCTTC
CDR3 protein: CASSQAAAPNEQFF

V gene: TRBV5-1
clone size: few
J gene: TRBJ2-7
D gene: TRBD1
CDR3 DNA: TGCGCCAGCAGTGCAGGGACAGAATCCTACGAGCAGTACTTC
CDR3 protein: CASSAGTESYEQYF

V gene: TRBV10-3
clone size: .
J gene: TRBJ2-5
D gene: .
CDR3 DNA: TGTGCCATCAGTGAGTCTGGGAGGACACCAGAAGAGACCCAGTACTTC
CDR3 protein: CAISESGRTPEETQYF

V gene: TRBV27
clone size: .
J gene: TRBJ2-1
D gene: .
CDR3 DNA: TGTGCCAGCAGGATATTATATAGCCTTAGCTCCTACAATGAGCAGTTCTTC
CDR3 protein: CASRILYSLSSYNEQFF